This section outlines one T cell receptor beta chain sequence together with its context. Its specificity is not known. The same CDR3 is also encoded by other DNA sequences in this sample. The record originates from a study of beta chain features in type 1 diabetes. Expressed TCRB transcripts were sequenced because the entire RNA isolate underwent reverse transcription. Sequenced by immunoSEQ multiplex PCR; TCRdb stores in-frame clones only, minus some. The sample contains about 930,000 clones, 15% to 20% of which appear only once. This CDR3 is 14 amino acids long. Germline V gene sequence: CDR1 SGHTA, CDR2 FQGNSA. Trimming took off 0 bases at V and 4 bases at J, with 10 bases between the two ends. Study results and limitations: Across patients, naive, central memory and Treg TCRB repertoires exhibited apparently greater similarity than was observed across healthy donors. TCRB CDR3s from Type 1 diabetes patients were moderately but significantly shorter in all four CD4+ subsets.

Via CD45RO/CCR7/CD25/CD127/CD95/CD27, cells of the CD4+ naive, central memory, regulatory and stem cell-like memory subsets were sorted. What was sequenced was naive CD4+ T cells from blood. V and J are TRBV7-2 and TRBJ2-7; no clear D. The source is a young woman in good health. CDR3 sequence (DNA): TGTGCCAGCAGCTTAGCAGGCGTGAGGTACGAGCAGTACTTC. It specifies CASSLAGVRYEQYF. Variable domain in full (rest from reference TRBV7-2 and TRBJ2-7): GAGVSQSPSNKVTEKGKDVELRCDPISGHTALYWYRQSLGQGLEFLIYFQGNSAPDKSGLPSDRFSAERTGGSVSTLTIQRTQQEDSAVYLCASSLAGVRYEQYFGPGTRLTVT.